The subject of this entry is one T cell receptor (beta chain). Antigen: not known. The authors built TCR beta libraries using iRepertoire HTBI primers and Arm-PCR of CDR3 regions. One entry per CDR3 protein, called by TCRdb with MiXCR from the multiplex PCR reads. The sample has 400,000 to 450,000 distinct CDR3 sequences, more than 12% seen once. CDR3 length equals 14 residues. Trimming removed 4 bases at V and 3 bases at J, with 11 bases between. From germline, CDR1 is SGHNT and CDR2 YYREEE (reference sequence). Noted time point: newly diagnosed GD, antithyroid drugs for less than 3 months. PBMCs were the source of the RNA used for TCR sequencing. This entry is derived from a study of regulatory T cells in long-lasting Graves disease. Study-wide results and caveats: TRBV28, TRBJ1-2 and TRBJ2-5 were segments that persistent disease favored. Relative to new patients (966), persistent patients exhibited greater sharing of public clonotypes (2,741).

This sample was shared with a second study, whose subject was T cells in Graves' hyperthyroidism and ophthalmopathy. That paper adds: Primed by the HTBI set, a first-round RT-PCR was run on the TCR CDR3.

This rearrangement joins TRBV5-4 to TRBJ2-1, with D possibly being TRBD1 (6 bases). The receptor was derived from a woman aged 25 to 45 with Graves disease. The sample consisted of peripheral blood mononuclear cells (PBMCs), taken at new diagnosis, from a patient treated with antithyroid drugs. The CDR3: CASSTRTVYNEQFF. In nucleotides, the CDR3 is TGTGCCAGCAGCACCCGGACAGTCTACAATGAGCAGTTCTTC.